Below, 9 T cell receptor beta chains from the same sample are listed, as sequenced in a study of shared clonotypes between healthy human individuals. Repertoires were generated with immunoSEQ multiplex PCR, while TCRdb's copy carries only in-frame clones and drops some. The profile covers more than 2,000,000 clones, with over 85% appearing a single time and over 0.12% taken by the ten largest. Source material: naive CD4+ T cells sorted from blood. Subset indicated: CD45RA+ positively selected. Receptor source: a young man in good health.

This chain uses TRBV5-6 with TRBJ2-7; TRBD1 matches at 7 bases. V lost 4 bases and J lost 6; bases outside the gene matches: 7. The germline V gene has CDR1 SGHDT and CDR2 YYEEEE. The CDR3 totals 13 residues. The CDR3 nucleotides are TGTGCCAGCAGCCTCGACAGGGTATTCGAGCAGTACTTC. Protein: CASSLDRVFEQYF.

The chain is built from TRBV6-6 and TRBJ1-6; TRBD1 might be the D (5 bases). The V end was cut by 5 bases, the J end by 7 bases, with 15 bases between. Per germline, CDR1 MNHNY and CDR2 SVGAGI (reference sequence). This CDR3 is 15 amino acids long. CDR3 sequence (DNA): TGTGCCAGCAGTGGGAAGCAGGGTGCGAATTCACCCCTCCACTTT. It specifies CASSGKQGANSPLHF.

This chain's CDR3 is CASIPRPSGGPRDNEQFF. CDR3 DNA: TGTGCCAGCATCCCCCGTCCATCGGGAGGGCCGAGGGACAATGAGCAGTTCTTC. The V call is TRBV27, the J call TRBJ2-1, with 8 bases lining up with TRBD2. Trimming took 7 bases from V and 5 from J; bases not matched to a gene: 19. This CDR3 spans 18 amino acids. Germline V gene sequence: CDR1 MNHEY, CDR2 SMNVEV (reference sequence).

Worth noting for this clone: Other DNA sequences in this sample translate to the same CDR3. CDR3 residues: CASSPGQGYGYTF. In DNA form, the CDR3 reads TGTGCCAGCAGCCCTGGACAGGGCTATGGCTACACCTTC. This sequence joins TRBV11-2 and TRBJ1-2; 8 positions match TRBD1. CDR3 length equals 13 residues. Per germline, CDR1 SGHAT and CDR2 FQNNGV. Unmatched junction bases numbered 3, after V lost 5 bases and J lost 4 bases.

In regard to this clone: The junction shows a germline mismatch at one end, possibly a read error. The genes are TRBV7-7 and TRBJ2-5; D call uncertain. The CDR3 has 14 residues. The germline V gene encodes CDR1 SSHAT and CDR2 FNYEAQ (reference sequence). The chain's CDR3 is CASSLDDGQETQYF. DNA of the CDR3: TGTGCTAGCAGCTTAGACGACGGCCAAGAGACCCAGTACTTC. Full variable domain (rest looked up from reference TRBV7-7 and TRBJ2-5): GAGVSQSPRYKVTKRGQDVTLRCDPISSHATLYWYQQALGQGPEFLTYFNYEAQPDKSGLPSDRFSAERPEGSISTLTIQRTEQRDSAMYRCASSLDDGQETQYFGPGTRLLVL.

The V gene is TRBV6-1, the J gene TRBJ1-1, with TRBD1 identical over 7 bases. J was trimmed by 10 bases and V by 6 bases; bases with no gene match: 5. CDR3 length: 11 amino acids. Germline V lookup: CDR1 MNHNS, CDR2 SASEGT. CDR3: CASRTGPGAFF. CDR3 sequence (DNA): TGTGCCAGCAGGACAGGGCCGGGAGCTTTCTTT.

Comment on this clone: The sample contains more than one DNA sequence encoding this CDR3. The DNA for the CDR3 is TGTGCCAGCAGCTTAGCGGTAAGCTACGAGCAGTACTTC. Translation gives CASSLAVSYEQYF. The chain employs TRBV7-2 and TRBJ2-7; D ambiguous. Germline-derived CDR1 and CDR2 are SGHTA and FQGNSA. This CDR3 is built from 13 residues. V was cut by 0 bases and J by 3 bases, with 6 bases left in between.

For the CDR3, the DNA is TGTGCCAGCAGCTTAGCGGGAATCGTTCCCGAGCAGTACTTC. Its translation: CASSLAGIVPEQYF. The chain has TRBV7-9 and TRBJ2-7, with D unresolved. Germline V lookup: CDR1 SEHNR, CDR2 FQNEAQ (reference sequence). Trimming removed 0 bases from V and 6 bases from J, with 12 bases in between. The CDR3 has 14 residues.

DNA of the CDR3: TGTGCCAGCAGTTACTATCAGGGGAACACTGAAGCTTTCTTT. Its protein is CASSYYQGNTEAFF. The rearrangement uses TRBV6-5 and TRBJ1-1; a possible D gene is TRBD1 (5 bases). Trimming pared 1 base from V and 1 base from J, leaving 7 bases between. The germline CDR1 and CDR2 sequences are MNHEY and SVGAGI. The CDR3 covers 14 residues.